This T cell receptor (beta chain) derives from a study of shared clonotypes between healthy human individuals. Here immunoSEQ multiplex PCR was the method, and the copy in TCRdb shows in-frame clones only, minus some. This sample has over a million clones; around 78% occur once, and the top ten carry around 0.6%. Those who donated, Caucasian adults without exception, all lived in Nashville, Tennessee. This clone was counted between two and nine times. Sequenced sample: memory CD4+ T cells from PBMCs. Subset denoted: CD45RA-negative fraction. The sequence was collected from a man between 18 and 29 years old in good health. Some clones in this sample may be carry-over from other donors' samples.

This CDR3 is CARNPWTANYPYEQYF. The CDR3 coding sequence is TGTGCCAGGAACCCCTGGACCGCTAATTACCCCTACGAGCAGTACTTC. The rearrangement links TRBV9 to TRBJ2-7; D uncertain. CDR1 and CDR2 (germline): SGDLS, YYNGEE. The CDR3 spans 16 residues. The ends were cut back, 8 bases at V and 2 bases at J, with 23 bases in the middle.